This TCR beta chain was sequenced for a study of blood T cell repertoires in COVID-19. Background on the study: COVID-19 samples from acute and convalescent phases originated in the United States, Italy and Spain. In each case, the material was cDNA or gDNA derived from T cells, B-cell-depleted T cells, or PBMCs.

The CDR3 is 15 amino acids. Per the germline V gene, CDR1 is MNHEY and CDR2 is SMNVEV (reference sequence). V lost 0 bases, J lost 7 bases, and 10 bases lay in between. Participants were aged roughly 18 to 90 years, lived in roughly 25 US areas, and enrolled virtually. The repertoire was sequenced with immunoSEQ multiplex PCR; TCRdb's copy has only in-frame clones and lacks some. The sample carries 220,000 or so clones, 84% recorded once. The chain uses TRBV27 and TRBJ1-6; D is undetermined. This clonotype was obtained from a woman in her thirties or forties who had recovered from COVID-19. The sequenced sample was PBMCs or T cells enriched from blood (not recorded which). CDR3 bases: TGTGCCAGCAGTTTATCTGGCAGGTGGAATTCACCCCTCCACTTT. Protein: CASSLSGRWNSPLHF.